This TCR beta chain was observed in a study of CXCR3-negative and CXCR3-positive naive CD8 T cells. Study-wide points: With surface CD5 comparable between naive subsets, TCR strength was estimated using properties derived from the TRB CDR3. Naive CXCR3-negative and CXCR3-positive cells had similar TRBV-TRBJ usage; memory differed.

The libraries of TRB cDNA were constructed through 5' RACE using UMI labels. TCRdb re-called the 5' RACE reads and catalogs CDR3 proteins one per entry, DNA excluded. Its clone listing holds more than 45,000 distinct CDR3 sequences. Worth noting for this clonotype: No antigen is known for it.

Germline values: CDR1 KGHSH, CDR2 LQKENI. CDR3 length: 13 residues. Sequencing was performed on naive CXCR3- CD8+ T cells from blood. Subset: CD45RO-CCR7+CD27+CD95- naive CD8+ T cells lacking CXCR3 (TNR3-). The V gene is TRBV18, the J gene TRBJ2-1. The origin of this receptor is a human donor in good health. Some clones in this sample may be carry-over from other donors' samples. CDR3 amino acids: CASSPSTFDEQFF. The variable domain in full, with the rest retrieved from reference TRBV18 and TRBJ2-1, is NAGVMQNPRHLVRRRGQEARLRCSPMKGHSHVYWYRQLPEEGLKFMVYLQKENIIDESGMPKERFSAEFPKEGPSILRIQQVVRGDSAAYFCASSPSTFDEQFFGPGTRLTVL.